The rows below give T cell receptor beta chains drawn from one sample of a study of T cells of healthy individuals. MiXCR, applied by TCRdb to the 5' RACE reads, yields one record per CDR3 protein. There are around 98,000 distinct CDR3 sequences in the sample; under 20% occur only once, and 6.2% lies in the top ten. The receptors stem from a human donor in good health. Each CDR3 is given with its conserved first and last residue. D genes are given only for firm matches. Only part of the rows carry a size: once, few, many, or a class if the clone is expanded.

j_call v_call clone_size d_call cdr3_nt cdr3_aa
TRBJ1-5 TRBV10-3 NA NA TGTGCCATCAGTGAGTCGTATGGGGGCGCGGTCAATCAGCCCCAGCATTTT CAISESYGGAVNQPQHF
TRBJ2-5 TRBV7-8 NA TRBD1 TGTGCCATTACGGGACAGGAACTCCAAGAGACCCAGTACTTC CAITGQELQETQYF
TRBJ1-2 TRBV4-1 NA NA TGCGCCAGCTACGCCCGGGGTGGCTACACCTTC CASYARGGYTF
TRBJ2-3 TRBV9 many NA TGTGCCAGCAGCGCCCATTCGGAAGGCACAGATACGCAGTATTTT CASSAHSEGTDTQYF
TRBJ2-5 TRBV7-9 few NA TGTGCCAGCAGCAGAGAGACCCAGTACTTC CASSRETQYF
TRBJ2-1 TRBV30 few NA TGTGCCTGGAGTGCGGGGTCAGGGGCCTACAATGAGCAGTTCTTC CAWSAGSGAYNEQFF
TRBJ2-1 TRBV5-1 NA TRBD2 TGCGCCAGCAACGGACTAGCGGGAGCATACAATGAGCAGTTCTTC CASNGLAGAYNEQFF
TRBJ2-3 TRBV20-1 few NA TGCAGTGCTAGAGTCACAGATACGCAGTATTTT CSARVTDTQYF
TRBJ1-2 TRBV4-2 few TRBD1 TGTGCCAGCAGCAGACAGGGGGTCGGAGCTAACTATGGCTACACCTTC CASSRQGVGANYGYTF
TRBJ2-7 TRBV7-2 many NA TGTGCCAGCAGCTTGGGGATATCCTACGAGCAGTACTTC CASSLGISYEQYF
TRBJ2-1 TRBV2 NA TRBD2 TGTGCCAGGGGGACTAGCGGGAGGCGGAATGAGCAGTTCTTC CARGTSGRRNEQFF